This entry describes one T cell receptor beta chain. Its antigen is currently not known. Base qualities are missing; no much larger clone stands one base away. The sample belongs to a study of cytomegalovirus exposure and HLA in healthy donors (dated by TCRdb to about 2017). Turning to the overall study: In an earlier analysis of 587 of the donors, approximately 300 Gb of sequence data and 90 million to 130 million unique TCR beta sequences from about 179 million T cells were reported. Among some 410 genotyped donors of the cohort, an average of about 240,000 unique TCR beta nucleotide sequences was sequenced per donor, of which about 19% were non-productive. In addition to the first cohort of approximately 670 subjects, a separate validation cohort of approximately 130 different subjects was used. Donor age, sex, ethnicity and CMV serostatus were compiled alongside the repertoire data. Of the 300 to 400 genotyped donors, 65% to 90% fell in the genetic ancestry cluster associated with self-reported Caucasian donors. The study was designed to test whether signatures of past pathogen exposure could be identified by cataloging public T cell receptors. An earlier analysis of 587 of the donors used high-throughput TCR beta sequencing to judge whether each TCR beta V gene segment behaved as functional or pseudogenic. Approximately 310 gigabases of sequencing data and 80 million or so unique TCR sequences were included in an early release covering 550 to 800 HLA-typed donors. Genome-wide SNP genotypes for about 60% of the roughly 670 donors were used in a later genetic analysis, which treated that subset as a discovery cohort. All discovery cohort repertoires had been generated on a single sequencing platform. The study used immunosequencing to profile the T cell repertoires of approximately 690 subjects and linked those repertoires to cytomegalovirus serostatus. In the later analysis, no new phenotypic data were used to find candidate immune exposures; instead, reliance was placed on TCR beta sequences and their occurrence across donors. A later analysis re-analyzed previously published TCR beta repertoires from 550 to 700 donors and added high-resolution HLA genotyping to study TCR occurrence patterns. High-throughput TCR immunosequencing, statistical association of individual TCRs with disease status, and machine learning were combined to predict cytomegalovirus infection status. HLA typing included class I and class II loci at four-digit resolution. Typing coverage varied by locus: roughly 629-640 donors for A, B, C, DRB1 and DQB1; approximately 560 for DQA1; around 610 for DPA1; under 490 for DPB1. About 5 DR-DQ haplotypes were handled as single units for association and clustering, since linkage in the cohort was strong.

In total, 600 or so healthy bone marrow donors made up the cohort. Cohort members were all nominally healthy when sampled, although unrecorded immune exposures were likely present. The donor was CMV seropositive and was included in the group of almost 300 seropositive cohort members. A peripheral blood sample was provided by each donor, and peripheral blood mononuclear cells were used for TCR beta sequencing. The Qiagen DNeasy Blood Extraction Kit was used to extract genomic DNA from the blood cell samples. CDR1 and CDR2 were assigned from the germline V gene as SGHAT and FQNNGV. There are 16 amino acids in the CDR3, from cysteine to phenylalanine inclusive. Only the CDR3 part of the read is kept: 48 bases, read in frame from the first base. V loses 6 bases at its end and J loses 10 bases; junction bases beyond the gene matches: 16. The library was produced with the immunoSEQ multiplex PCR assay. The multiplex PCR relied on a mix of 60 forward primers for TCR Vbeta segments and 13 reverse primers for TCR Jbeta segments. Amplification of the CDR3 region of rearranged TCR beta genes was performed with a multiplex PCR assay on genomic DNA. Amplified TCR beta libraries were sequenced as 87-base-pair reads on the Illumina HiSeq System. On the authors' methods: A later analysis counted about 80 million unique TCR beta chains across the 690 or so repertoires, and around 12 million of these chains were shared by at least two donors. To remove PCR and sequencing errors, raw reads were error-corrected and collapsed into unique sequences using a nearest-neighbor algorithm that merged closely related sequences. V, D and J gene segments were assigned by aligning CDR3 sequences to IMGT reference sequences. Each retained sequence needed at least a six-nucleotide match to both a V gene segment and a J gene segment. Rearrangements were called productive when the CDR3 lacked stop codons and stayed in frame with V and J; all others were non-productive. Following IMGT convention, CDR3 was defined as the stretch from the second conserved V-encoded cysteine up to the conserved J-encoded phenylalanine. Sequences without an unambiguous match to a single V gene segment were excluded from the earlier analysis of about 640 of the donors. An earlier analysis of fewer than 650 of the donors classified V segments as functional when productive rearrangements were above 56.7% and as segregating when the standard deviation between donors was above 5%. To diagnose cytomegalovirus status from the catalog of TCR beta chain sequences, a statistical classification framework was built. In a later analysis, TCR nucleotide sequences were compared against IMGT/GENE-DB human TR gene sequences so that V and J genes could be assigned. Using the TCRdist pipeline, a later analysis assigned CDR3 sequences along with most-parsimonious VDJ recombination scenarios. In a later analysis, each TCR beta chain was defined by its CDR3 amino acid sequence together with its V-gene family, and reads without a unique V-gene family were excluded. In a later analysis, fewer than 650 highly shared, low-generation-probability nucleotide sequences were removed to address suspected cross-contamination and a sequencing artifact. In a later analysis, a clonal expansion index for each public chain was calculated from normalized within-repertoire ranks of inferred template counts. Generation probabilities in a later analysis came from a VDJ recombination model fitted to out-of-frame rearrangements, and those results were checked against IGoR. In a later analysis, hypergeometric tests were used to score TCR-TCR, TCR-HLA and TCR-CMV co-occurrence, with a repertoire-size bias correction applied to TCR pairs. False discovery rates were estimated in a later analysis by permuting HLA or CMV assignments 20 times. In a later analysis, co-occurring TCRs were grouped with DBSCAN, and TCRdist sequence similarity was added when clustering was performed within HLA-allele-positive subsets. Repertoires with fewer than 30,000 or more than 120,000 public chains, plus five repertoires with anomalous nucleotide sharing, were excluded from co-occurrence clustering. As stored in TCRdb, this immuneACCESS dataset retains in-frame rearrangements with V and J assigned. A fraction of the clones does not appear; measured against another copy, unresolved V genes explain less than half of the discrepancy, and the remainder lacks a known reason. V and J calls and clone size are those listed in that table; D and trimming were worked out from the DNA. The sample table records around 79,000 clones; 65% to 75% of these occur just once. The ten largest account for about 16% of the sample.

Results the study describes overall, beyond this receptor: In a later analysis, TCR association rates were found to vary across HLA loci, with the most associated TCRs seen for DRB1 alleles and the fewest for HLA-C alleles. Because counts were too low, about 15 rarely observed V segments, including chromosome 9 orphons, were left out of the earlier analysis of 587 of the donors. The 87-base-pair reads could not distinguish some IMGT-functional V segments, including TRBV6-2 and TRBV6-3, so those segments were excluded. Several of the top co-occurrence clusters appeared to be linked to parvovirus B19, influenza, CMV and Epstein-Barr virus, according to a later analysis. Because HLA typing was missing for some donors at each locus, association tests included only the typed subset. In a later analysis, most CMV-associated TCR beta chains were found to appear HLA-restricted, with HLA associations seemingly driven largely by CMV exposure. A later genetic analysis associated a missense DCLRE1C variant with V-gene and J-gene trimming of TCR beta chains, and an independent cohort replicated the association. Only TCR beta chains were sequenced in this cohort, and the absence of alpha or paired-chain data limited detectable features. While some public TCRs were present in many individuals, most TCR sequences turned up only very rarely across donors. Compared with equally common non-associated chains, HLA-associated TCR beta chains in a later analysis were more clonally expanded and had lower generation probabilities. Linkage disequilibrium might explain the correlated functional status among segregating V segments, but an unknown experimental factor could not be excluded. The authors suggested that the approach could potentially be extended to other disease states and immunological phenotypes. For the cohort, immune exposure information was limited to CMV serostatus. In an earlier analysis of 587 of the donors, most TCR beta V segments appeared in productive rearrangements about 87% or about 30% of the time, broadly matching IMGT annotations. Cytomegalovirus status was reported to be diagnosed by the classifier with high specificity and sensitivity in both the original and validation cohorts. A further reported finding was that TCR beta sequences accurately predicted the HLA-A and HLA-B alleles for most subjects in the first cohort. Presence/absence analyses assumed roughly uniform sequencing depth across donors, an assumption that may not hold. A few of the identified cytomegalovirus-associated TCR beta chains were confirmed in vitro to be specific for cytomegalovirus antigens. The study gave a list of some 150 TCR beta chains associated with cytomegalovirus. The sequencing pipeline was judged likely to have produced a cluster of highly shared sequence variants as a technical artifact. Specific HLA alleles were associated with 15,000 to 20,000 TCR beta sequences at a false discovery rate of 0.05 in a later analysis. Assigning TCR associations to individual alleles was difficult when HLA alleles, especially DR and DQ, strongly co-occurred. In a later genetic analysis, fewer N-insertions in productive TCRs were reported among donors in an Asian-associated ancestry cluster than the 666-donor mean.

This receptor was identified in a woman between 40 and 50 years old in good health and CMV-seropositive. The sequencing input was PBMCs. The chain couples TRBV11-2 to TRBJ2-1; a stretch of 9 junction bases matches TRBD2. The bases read TGTGCCAGCAGAAAGCGGGAGGACAGCCGAGGGGTAGAGCAGTTCTTC. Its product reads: CASRKREDSRGVEQFF.